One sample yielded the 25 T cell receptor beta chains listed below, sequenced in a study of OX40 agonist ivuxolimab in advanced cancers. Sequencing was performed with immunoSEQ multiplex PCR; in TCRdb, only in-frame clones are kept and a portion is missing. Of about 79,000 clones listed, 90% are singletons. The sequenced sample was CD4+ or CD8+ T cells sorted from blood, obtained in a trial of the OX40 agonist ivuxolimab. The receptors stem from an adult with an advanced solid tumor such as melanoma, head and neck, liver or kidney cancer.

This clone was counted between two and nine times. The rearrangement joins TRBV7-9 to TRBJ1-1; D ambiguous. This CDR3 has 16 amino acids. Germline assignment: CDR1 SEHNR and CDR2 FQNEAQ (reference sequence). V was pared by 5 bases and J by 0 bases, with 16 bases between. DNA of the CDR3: TGTGCCAGCAGCGGCCAGGAGGATTCCATGAACACTGAAGCTTTCTTT. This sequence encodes CASSGQEDSMNTEAFF.

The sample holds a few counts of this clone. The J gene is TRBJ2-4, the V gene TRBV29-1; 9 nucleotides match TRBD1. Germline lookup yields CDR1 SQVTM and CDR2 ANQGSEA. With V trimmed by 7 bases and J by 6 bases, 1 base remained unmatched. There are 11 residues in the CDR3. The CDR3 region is CSADRGNIQYF. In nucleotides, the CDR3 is TGCAGCGCGGACAGGGGAAACATTCAGTACTTC.

The CDR3 DNA reads as TGTGCCAGCAGCTTACAATTGGGAGGGGAGACCCAGTACTTC. As protein: CASSLQLGGETQYF. This chain links TRBV7-2 with TRBJ2-5; 7 bases fit TRBD2. Looked up from germline, CDR1 is SGHTA and CDR2 is FQGNSA. V was clipped by 2 bases and J by 5 bases; unmatched bases: 5. There are 14 residues in the CDR3.

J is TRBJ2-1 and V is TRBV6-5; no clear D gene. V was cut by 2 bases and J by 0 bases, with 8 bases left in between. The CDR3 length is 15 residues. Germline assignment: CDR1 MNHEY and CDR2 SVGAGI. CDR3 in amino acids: CASSYDATSYNEQFF. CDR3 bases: TGTGCCAGCAGTTACGACGCTACCTCCTACAATGAGCAGTTCTTC.

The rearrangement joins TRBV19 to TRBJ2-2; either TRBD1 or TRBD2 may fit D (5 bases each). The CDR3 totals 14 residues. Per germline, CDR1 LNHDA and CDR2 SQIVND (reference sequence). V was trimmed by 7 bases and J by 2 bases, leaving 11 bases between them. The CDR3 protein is CASNRGPNTGELFF. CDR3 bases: TGTGCCAGTAATAGGGGACCAAACACCGGGGAGCTGTTTTTT.

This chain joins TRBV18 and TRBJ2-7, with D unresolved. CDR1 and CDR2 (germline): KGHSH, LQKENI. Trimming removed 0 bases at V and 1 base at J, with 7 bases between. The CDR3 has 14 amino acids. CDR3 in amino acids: CASSPPGISYEQYV. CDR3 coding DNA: TGTGCCAGCTCACCACCAGGGATATCCTACGAGCAGTACGTC.

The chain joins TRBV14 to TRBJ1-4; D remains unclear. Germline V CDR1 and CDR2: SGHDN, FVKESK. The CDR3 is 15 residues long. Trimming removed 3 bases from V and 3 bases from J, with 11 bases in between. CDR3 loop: CASSQTSISNEKLFF. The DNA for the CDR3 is TGTGCCAGCAGCCAGACCAGTATATCTAATGAAAAACTGTTTTTT. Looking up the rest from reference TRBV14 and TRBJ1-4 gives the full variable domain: EAGVTQFPSHSVIEKGQTVTLRCDPISGHDNLYWYRRVMGKEIKFLLHFVKESKQDESGMPNNRFLAERTGGTYSTLKVQPAELEDSGVYFCASSQTSISNEKLFFGSGTQLSVL.

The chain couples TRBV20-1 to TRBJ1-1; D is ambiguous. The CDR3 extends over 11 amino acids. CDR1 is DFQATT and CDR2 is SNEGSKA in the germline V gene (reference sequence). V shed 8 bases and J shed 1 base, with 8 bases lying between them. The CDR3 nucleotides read TGCAGTCCAGAGGGGAACACTGAAGCTTTCTTT. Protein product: CSPEGNTEAFF.

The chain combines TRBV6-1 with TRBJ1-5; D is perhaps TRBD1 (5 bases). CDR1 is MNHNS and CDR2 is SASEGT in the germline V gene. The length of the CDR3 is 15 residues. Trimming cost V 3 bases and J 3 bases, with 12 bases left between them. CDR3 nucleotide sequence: TGTGCCAGCAGTGACCTGACAGATTCCAATCAGCCCCAGCATTTT. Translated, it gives CASSDLTDSNQPQHF.

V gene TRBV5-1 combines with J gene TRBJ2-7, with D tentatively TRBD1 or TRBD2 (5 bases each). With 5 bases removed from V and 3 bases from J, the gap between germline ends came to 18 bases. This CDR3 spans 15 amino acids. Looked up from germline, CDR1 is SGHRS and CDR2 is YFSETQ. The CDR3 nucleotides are TGCGCCAGCAGGGGAGCAGGGTTGTTATTCTACGAGCAGTACTTC. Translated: CASRGAGLLFYEQYF.

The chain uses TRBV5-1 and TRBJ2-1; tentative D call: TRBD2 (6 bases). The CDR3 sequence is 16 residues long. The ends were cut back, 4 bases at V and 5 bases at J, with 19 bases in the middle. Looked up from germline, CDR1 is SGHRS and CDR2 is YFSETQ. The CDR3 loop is CASSTTPRRGNNEQFF. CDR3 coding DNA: TGCGCCAGCAGCACCACGCCCCGGCGGGGCAACAATGAGCAGTTCTTC. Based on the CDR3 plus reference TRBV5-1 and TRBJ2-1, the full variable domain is KAGVTQTPRYLIKTRGQQVTLSCSPISGHRSVSWYQQTPGQGLQFLFEYFSETQRNKGNFPGRFSGRQFSNSRSEMNVSTLELGDSALYLCASSTTPRRGNNEQFFGPGTRLTVL.

CDR3 nucleotide sequence: TGTGCCGTTATGCGAGACAGGGGTTCCTACGAGCAGTACTTC. Encoded protein: CAVMRDRGSYEQYF. This chain uses TRBV30 with TRBJ2-7; 8 bases are a match to TRBD1. Germline loops: CDR1 GTSNPN, CDR2 SVGIG (reference sequence). This CDR3 region has 14 residues. V was clipped by 8 bases and J by 1 base; unmatched bases: 10.

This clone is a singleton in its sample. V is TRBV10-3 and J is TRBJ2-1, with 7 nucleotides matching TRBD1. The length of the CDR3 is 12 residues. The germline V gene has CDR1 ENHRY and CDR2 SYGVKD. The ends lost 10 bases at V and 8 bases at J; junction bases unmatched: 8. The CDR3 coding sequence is TGTGCCACCCTTGACAGGGCGGATGAGCAGTTCTTC. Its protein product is CATLDRADEQFF.

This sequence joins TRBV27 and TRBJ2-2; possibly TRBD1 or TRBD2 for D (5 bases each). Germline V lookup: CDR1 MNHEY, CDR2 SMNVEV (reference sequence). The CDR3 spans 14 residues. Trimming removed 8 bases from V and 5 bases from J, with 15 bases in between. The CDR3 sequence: CASWPGTQTGELFF. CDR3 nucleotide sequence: TGTGCCAGCTGGCCCGGGACCCAGACCGGGGAGCTGTTTTTT.

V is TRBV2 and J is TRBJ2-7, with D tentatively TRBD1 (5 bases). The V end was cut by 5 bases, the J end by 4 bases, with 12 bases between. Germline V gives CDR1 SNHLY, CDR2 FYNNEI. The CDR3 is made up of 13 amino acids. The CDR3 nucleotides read TGTGCCAGCAGTCCTTTGACAGCTTACGAGCAGTACGTC. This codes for CASSPLTAYEQYV.

The CDR3 loop is CASSPRSGTDTQYF. The CDR3 DNA follows: TGTGCCAGCAGCCCGCGTTCCGGGACAGATACGCAGTATTTT. This chain connects TRBV11-2 to TRBJ2-3; D call uncertain. The CDR3 loop spans 14 amino acids. Trimming left V 5 bases short and J 3 bases short, with 12 bases between. Germline values: CDR1 SGHAT, CDR2 FQNNGV. Complete variable domain (other parts from reference TRBV11-2 and TRBJ2-3): EAGVAQSPRYKIIEKRQSVAFWCNPISGHATLYWYQQILGQGPKLLIQFQNNGVVDDSQLPKDRFSAERLKGVDSTLKIQPAKLEDSAVYLCASSPRSGTDTQYFGPGTRLTVL.

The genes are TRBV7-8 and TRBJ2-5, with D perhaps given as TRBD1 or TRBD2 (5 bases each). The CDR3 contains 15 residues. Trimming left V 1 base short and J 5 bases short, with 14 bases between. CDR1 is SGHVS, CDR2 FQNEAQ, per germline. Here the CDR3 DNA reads TGTGCCAGCAGCTTAGACCGCCTGAGGGGCGAGACCCAGTACTTC. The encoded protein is CASSLDRLRGETQYF. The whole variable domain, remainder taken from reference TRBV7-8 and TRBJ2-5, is GAGVSQSPRYKVAKRGQDVALRCDPISGHVSLFWYQQALGQGPEFLTYFQNEAQLDKSGLPSDRFFAERPEGSVSTLKIQRTQQEDSAVYLCASSLDRLRGETQYFGPGTRLLVL.

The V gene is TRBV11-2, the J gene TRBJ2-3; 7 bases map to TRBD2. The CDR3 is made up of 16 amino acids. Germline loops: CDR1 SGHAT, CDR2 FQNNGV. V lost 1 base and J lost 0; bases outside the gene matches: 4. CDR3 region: CASSLAGSGSTDTQYF. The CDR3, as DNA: TGTGCCAGCAGCTTAGCGGGTAGCGGGAGCACAGATACGCAGTATTTT.

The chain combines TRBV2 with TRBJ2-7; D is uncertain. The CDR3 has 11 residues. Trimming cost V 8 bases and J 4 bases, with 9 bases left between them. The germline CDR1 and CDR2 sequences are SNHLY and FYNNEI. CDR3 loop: CASATKYEQYV. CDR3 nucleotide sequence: TGTGCCAGCGCCACAAAGTACGAGCAGTACGTC.

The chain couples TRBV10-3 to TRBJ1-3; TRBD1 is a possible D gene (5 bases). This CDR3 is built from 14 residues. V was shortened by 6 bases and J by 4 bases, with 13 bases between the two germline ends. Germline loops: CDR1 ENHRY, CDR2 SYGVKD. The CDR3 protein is CAISLGVEGNTIYF. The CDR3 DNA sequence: TGTGCCATCAGCTTAGGGGTAGAAGGAAACACCATATATTTT.

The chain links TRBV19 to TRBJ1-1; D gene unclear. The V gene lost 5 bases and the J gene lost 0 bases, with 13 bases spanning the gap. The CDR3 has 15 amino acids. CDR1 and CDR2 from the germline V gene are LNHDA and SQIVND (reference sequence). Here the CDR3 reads CASSLRTDLNTEAFF. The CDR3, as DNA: TGTGCCAGTAGTCTGAGGACGGATTTGAACACTGAAGCTTTCTTT.

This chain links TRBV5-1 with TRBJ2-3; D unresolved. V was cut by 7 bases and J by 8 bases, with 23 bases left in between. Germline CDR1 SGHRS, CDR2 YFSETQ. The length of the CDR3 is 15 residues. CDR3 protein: CASSSDGSRYATQYF. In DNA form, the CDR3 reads TGCGCCAGCTCCTCGGACGGGTCCCGGTATGCTACGCAGTATTTT.

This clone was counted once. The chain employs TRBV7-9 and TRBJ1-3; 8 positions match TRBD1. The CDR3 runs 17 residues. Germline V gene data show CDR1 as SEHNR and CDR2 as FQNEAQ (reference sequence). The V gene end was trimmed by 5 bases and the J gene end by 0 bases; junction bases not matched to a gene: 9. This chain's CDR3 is CASSGGQGTNSGNTIYF. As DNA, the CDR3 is TGTGCCAGCAGCGGAGGACAGGGAACAAACTCTGGAAACACCATATATTTT. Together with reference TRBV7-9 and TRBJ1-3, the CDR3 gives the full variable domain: DTGVSQNPRHKITKRGQNVTFRCDPISEHNRLYWYRQTLGQGPEFLTYFQNEAQLEKSRLLSDRFSAERPKGSFSTLEIQRTEQGDSAMYLCASSGGQGTNSGNTIYFGEGSWLTVV.

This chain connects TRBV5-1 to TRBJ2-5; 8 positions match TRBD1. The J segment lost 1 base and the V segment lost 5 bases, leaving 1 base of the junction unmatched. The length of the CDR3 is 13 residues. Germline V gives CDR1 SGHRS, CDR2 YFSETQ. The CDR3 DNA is TGCGCCAGCAGGGGACAGGTCCAAGAGACCCAGTACTTC. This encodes CASRGQVQETQYF.

CDR3 nucleotide sequence: TGTGCCACCAGCAGAGAAAAAAATCAGCCCCAGCATTTT. Translating it yields CATSREKNQPQHF. This chain uses TRBV15 with TRBJ1-5; D gene uncertain. With 0 bases removed from V and 4 bases from J, the gap between germline ends came to 4 bases. The CDR3 is 13 amino acids. CDR1 LNHNV and CDR2 YYDKDF come from the germline V gene (reference sequence).